These 17 T cell receptor beta chains were all obtained from the same sample, sequenced in a study of tumor-infiltrating lymphocytes in primary liver carcinoma. Each 20-30 mg portion of unsorted bulk tissue served as the source for co-extraction of RNA and DNA. TCR beta cDNA was made from around 520 ng total RNA with a constant-region primer. Modified slightly, ARM-PCR produced TCR beta libraries over three nested multiplex PCR rounds. Amplification in the first two PCR rounds was performed using TRBV1-TRBV30 forward primers and a C-beta reverse primer for 9 to 11 cycles each. TCRdb independently ran MiXCR on the multiplex PCR reads; one entry per CDR3 protein. Here the sample spans around 79,000 distinct CDR3 sequences, 69% being singletons. Sequences were obtained from tumor-adjacent normal liver tissue. The receptors here all came from a man aged 35-49 years with primary liver carcinoma and hepatitis B virus infection.

Points on this clonotype: A read error may account for a junction end that differs from germline. The CDR3 DNA reads TGCGCCAGCAGCCAAGAGGGTCCAGCGGGGGGTAGTGAGCAGTTTTTC. It translates to CASSQEGPAGGSEQFF. The gene calls are TRBV4-1 and TRBJ2-1, with 9 bases lining up with TRBD2. The length of the CDR3 is 16 residues. The germline V gene has CDR1 MGHRA and CDR2 YSYEKL.

To note about this clonotype: This may be a read error: a much more frequent sequence differs by one nucleotide. V usage is TRBV24-1 and J usage is TRBJ2-5; D may be TRBD1 or TRBD2 (5 bases each). This CDR3 is 16 amino acids long. CDR1 is KGHDR, CDR2 SFDVKD, per germline. CDR3 residues: CTTSDHHRDHQETQYF. The CDR3, as DNA: TGTACCACCAGTGACCACCACCGGGACCACCAAGAGACCCAGTACTTC.

The chain is built from TRBV12-3 or TRBV12-4 and TRBJ2-5, with no clear D. The length of the CDR3 is 14 residues. The CDR3 coding sequence is TGTGTTAGCAGTTTTGCGGAGACGGGAGAGACCCAGTACTTC. Encoded protein: CVSSFAETGETQYF.

Points on this clonotype: An end of the junction differs from the germline gene, which may be a read error. The chain joins TRBV5-1 to TRBJ2-3; D not resolved. The CDR3 sequence is 14 residues long. The germline gives CDR1 SGHRS, CDR2 YFSETQ. This CDR3 reads CASSLEGGSDMQYF. The CDR3 DNA sequence: TGCGCCAGCAGCTTGGAGGGTGGCTCAGATATGCAGTATTTT.

As concerns this clonotype: This may stem from a read error, because a much larger clone lies one nucleotide away. The chain joins TRBV6-2 or TRBV6-3 to TRBJ2-4, with D perhaps matching TRBD2 (6 bases). The CDR3 is made up of 14 amino acids. Germline values: CDR1 MNHEY, CDR2 SVGEGT. CDR3: CASSPGTDKNVQYF. For the CDR3, the DNA is TGTGCCAGCAGTCCAGGGACTGACAAAAACGTTCAGTACTTC.

Turning to this clonotype: The junction differs from germline at one of its ends, possibly a read error. The chain employs TRBV6-1 and TRBJ2-2, with a possible D match to TRBD1 (6 bases). The CDR3 has 17 amino acids. Germline V lookup: CDR1 MNHNS, CDR2 SASEGT. The CDR3 sequence is CDSRRFGAGADSGELFF. CDR3 coding DNA: TGTGACAGCAGAAGATTTGGGGCAGGGGCGGATTCCGGGGAGCTGTTTTTT.

There are a few counts of this clonotype. Given a much more abundant clone one base away, this may be a read error. V and J are TRBV29-1 and TRBJ1-1; the match to TRBD1 covers 9 bases. In germline, CDR1 is SQVTM, CDR2 ANQGSEA. V lost 8 bases, J lost 1 base, and 8 bases stayed unmatched. CDR3 size: 14 residues. This chain's CDR3 is CSIGQGLRNTEAFF. The CDR3 nucleotides are TGCAGCATAGGACAGGGGTTGAGGAACACTGAAGCTTTCTTT.

Comments on this clonotype: The junction and the germline gene differ at one end; a read error may be behind it. The chain uses TRBV4-1 and TRBJ1-5, with unresolved D. CDR1 is MGHRA and CDR2 is YSYEKL in the germline V gene. This CDR3 is built from 16 residues. The CDR3: CASSQEVGNDNQHQHF. DNA of the CDR3: TGCGCCAGCAGCCAAGAAGTAGGAAACGACAATCAGCACCAGCATTTT.

Remarks on this clonotype: With a much larger clone just one base away, this may be a read error. V and J are TRBV5-1 and TRBJ1-2, with D perhaps matching TRBD1 (6 bases). The CDR3 has 12 amino acids. Trimming stripped 3 bases from V and 5 bases from J, with 8 bases between. Germline V gene lookup returns CDR1 SGHRS and CDR2 YFSETQ. CDR3 loop: CASSYGQYGYTF. The CDR3 coding sequence is TGCGCCAGCAGCTATGGACAGTATGGCTACACCTTC.

This clonotype turned up a few times. The chain has TRBV6-6 and TRBJ2-7, with a possible D match to TRBD2 (6 bases). V lost 6 bases and J lost 6, with 12 bases in between. This CDR3 has 12 residues. Germline-derived CDR1 and CDR2 are MNHNY and SVGAGI (reference sequence). As DNA, the CDR3 is TGTGCCAGCAGCCCCGGAGCGGGCGAGCAGTACTTC. Its protein product is CASSPGAGEQYF.

On this clonotype: A junction boundary mismatches the germline segment, possibly from a read error. The V gene is TRBV5-5, the J gene TRBJ2-7; D unclear. The germline gives CDR1 SGHKS, CDR2 YYEKEE (reference sequence). CDR3 length: 13 residues. The CDR3 DNA reads TGTGCCAGCAGCTTTGACATCACCTATGAGCTGTACTTC. Amino acids: CASSFDITYELYF.

For this clonotype: One end of the junction is discordant with germline, which a read error may explain. The chain carries TRBV11-2 and TRBJ2-1; 7 bases map to TRBD2. CDR1 and CDR2 from the germline V gene are SGHAT and FQNNGV. The CDR3 has 19 residues. Here the CDR3 DNA reads TGTGCCGGCAGCTTAGATGGGCGATTCAGCGGGACCCTTTACAATGGACAGTTCTTC. This translates into CAGSLDGRFSGTLYNGQFF.

The V gene is TRBV20-1, the J gene TRBJ2-1; D perhaps matches TRBD2 (5 bases). This CDR3 has 14 amino acids. V was pared by 3 bases and J by 8 bases, with 17 bases between. The germline V gene has CDR1 DFQATT and CDR2 SNEGSKA (reference sequence). The CDR3 protein is CSASHPTGWDEQFF. Here the CDR3 DNA reads TGCAGTGCTAGTCACCCAACGGGGTGGGATGAGCAGTTCTTC.

Of note for this clonotype: At one of its ends the junction is not consistent with the germline gene, which may arise from a read error. This rearrangement joins TRBV12-3 or TRBV12-4 to TRBJ2-7; 8 bases agree with TRBD1. The CDR3 loop spans 14 amino acids. The CDR3, as DNA: TGTGACAGCAGTAGGGCAGGGGGCCTTTGCGAGCAATACTTC. Its translation: CDSSRAGGLCEQYF.

A note on this clonotype: The missing conserved phenylalanine or tryptophan at the end of this CDR3 makes a read error likely. The chain joins TRBV5-1 to TRBJ2-1, with 8 positions matching TRBD2. The trim removed 8 bases at V and 3 bases at J, leaving 13 bases unmatched. The CDR3 totals 16 residues. Per germline, CDR1 SGHRS and CDR2 YFSETQ. The CDR3: CASTHGLAGIYNEQFI. CDR3 nucleotides: TGCGCCAGTACCCACGGGCTAGCGGGCATCTACAATGAGCAGTTCATC.

This clonotype came up a few times. The junction departs from germline at one end; a sequencing error may be responsible. The chain links TRBV28 to TRBJ1-6; a weak D match, TRBD1 (5 bases). Germline V gene data show CDR1 as MDHEN and CDR2 as SYDVKM. CDR3 length: 15 residues. As DNA, the CDR3 is TGTGGCAGCGGTTTCAGGGACTCCTATAATTCACCCCTCCACTTT. Encoded protein: CGSGFRDSYNSPLHF.

As to this clonotype: This may be a read error: a much more frequent sequence differs by one nucleotide. CDR3 in amino acids: CASSSGTSGRGQCF. The CDR3 DNA reads TGTGCCAGCAGCTCCGGGACTAGCGGGAGAGGGCAGTGCTTC. The chain carries TRBV6-5 and TRBJ2-7, with TRBD2 matching over 14 bases. CDR3 length: 14 amino acids. Germline assignment: CDR1 MNHEY and CDR2 SVGAGI.